This record covers a single TCR beta chain. Trimming left V 9 bases short and J 5 bases short, with 23 bases between. CDR3 length: 16 residues. The germline V gene has CDR1 MRHNA and CDR2 SNTAGT. Some clones are missing from TCRdb's copy, which holds only in-frame ones; the method was immunoSEQ multiplex PCR. The sample has more than 300,000 clones, 91% seen once; the top ten hold roughly 0.9%. Grouping used clinical history reported by participants in a survey and questionnaire. Contact with a PCR-confirmed or clinician-diagnosed COVID-19 case occurred within 2 weeks of entry. The data were taken from a study of blood T cell repertoires in COVID-19. On the study more broadly: Donors in the United States, Italy and Spain gave samples during acute or convalescent COVID-19. Sample material is recorded as cDNA or gDNA derived from T cells, B-cell-depleted T cells, or PBMCs.

The chain uses TRBV6-4 and TRBJ1-5; D is unclear. The TCR comes from a woman aged 40 to 50 who had been exposed to COVID-19. What was sequenced was PBMCs or T cells enriched from blood (not recorded which). The CDR3: CASSTLDGVPHQPQHF. The CDR3, as DNA: TGTGCCAGTTCTACCCTGGACGGGGTCCCCCATCAGCCCCAGCATTTT.